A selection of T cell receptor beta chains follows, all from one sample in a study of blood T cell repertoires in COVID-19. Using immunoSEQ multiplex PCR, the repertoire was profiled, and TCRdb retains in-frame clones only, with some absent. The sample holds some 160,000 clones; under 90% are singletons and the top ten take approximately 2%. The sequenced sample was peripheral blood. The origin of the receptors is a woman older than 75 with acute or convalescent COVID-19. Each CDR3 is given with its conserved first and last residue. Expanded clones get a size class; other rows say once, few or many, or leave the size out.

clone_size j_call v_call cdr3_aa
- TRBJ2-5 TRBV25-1 CASSEVVARGKETQYF
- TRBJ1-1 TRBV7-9 CASSLIMGGAFTEAFF
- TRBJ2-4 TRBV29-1 CSVETPPPNIQYF
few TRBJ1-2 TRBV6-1 CASSEARAVYGYTF
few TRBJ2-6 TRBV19 CASSVRTGNSGANVLTF
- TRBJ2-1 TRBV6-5 CAAKGAASEQFF
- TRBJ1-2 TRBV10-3 CAISYRAAYGYTF
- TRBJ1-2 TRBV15 CATSREPRGPLYGYTF
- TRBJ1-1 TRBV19 CASRNPQVNTEAFF
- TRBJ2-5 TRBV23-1 CASRKNRGEETQYF
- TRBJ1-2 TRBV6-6 CASSDLPVTYGYTF
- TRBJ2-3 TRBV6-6 CASRTSGGNWDTQYF
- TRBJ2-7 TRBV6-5 CASSRRGNYEQYF
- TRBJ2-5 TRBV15 CATSKRDRGPPGGTQYF
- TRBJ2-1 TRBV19 CASSIERGLSYNEQFF
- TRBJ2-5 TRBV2 CASKTGMYQETQYF
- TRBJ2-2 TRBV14 CASSQDLYTGELFF
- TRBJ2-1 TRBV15 CATSHPGTGGPNEQFF
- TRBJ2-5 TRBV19 CASSIGLAVQETQYF
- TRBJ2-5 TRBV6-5 CASSKGGLAWETQYF
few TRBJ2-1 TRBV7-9 CASSLVAVSYNEQFF
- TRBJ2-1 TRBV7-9 CASSLSGLAGVGNEQFF
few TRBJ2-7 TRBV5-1 CASSLGVGPTYEQYF
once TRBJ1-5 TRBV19 CASMRDRGHNQPQHF
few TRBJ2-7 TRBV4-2 CASSQAWGQTYEQYF
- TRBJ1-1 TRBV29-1 CSGRRDRTEAFF
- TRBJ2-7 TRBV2 CASSDLSRLAGVYEQYF
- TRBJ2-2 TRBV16 CASSQTGRSDTGELFF
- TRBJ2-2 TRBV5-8 CASSLARSGTGELFF
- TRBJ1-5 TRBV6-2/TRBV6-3 CASSYSTGRWSSQPQHF
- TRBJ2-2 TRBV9 CASSLTGGSTGELFF
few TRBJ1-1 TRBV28 CASGIDRTNTEAFF
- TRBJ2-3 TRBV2 CASSFPRDRGLIDTQYF
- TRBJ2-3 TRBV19 CASSAPGGYTQYF
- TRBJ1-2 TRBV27 CASSLSGGYGYTF
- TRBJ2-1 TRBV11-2 CASSWGLANNEQFF
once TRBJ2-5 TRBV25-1 CASSVSWGRKETQYF
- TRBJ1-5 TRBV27 CATRRGVDQPQHF
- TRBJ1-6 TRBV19 CASSSISRHSPLHF
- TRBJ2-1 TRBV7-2 CASSQSRGPGNEQFF
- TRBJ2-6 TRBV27 CASRLSGANVLTF
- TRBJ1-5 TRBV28 CASGTFQPQHF
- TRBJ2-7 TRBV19 CASSIASIGAYEQYF
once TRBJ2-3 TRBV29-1 CSVTGTENTDTQYF
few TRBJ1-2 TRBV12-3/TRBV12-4 CASSLWAGYGYTF
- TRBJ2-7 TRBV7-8 CASSSLAGDYEQYF
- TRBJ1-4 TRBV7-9 CASSLGTAINEKLFF
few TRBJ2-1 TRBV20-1 CSASALAGGGNEQFF
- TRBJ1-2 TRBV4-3 CASSLLASGTASNYGYTF
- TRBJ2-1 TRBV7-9 CASTLWGGSLLNEQFF
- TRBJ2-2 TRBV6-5 CASKGAGELFF
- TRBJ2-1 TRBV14 CASSQYRQGNEQFF
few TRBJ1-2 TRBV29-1 CSVQGAAEGYTF
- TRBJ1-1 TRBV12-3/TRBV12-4 CASSLGGETEAFF